This TCR beta chain was sequenced in a study of T-cell memory formation after mild COVID-19. Germline V CDR1 and CDR2: SEHNR, FQNEAQ (reference sequence). V lost 4 bases and J lost 5; bases outside the gene matches: 10. This CDR3 has 16 residues. This clonotype occurred a few times. A single record per CDR3 protein comes from TCRdb applying MiXCR to the 5' RACE reads. The sample holds 55,000 to 75,000 distinct CDR3 sequences; roughly 26% are singletons and the top ten take roughly 47%. V gene TRBV7-9 combines with J gene TRBJ2-3, with 9 bases matching TRBD2. This receptor was taken from a young man who had mild COVID-19 (a few samples of this study predate the infection). Cell type and time point are not known. The sample consisted of PBMCs or a T cell subset sorted from them (not recorded which). CDR3 loop: CASSSSGSGGIDTQYF. The DNA of the CDR3 is TGTGCCAGCAGCTCCTCGGGTAGCGGGGGTATAGATACGCAGTATTTT.